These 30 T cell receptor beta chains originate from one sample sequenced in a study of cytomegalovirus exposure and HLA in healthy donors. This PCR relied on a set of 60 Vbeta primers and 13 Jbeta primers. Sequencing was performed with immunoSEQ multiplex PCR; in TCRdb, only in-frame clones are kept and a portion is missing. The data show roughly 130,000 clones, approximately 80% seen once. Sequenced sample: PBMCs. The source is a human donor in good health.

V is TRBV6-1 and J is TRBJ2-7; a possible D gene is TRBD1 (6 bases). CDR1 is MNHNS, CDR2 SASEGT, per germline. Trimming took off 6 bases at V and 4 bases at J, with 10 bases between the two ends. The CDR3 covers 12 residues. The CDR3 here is CASSSQGYEQYF. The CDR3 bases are TGTGCCAGCAGCAGTCAGGGGTACGAGCAGTACTTC.

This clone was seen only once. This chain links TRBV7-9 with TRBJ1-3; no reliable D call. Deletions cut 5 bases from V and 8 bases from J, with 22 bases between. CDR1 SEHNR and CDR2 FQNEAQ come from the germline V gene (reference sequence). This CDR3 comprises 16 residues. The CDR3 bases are TGTGCCAGCAGCACACAAGGCCCGGGTCTCCTATACACCATATATTTT. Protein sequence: CASSTQGPGLLYTIYF.

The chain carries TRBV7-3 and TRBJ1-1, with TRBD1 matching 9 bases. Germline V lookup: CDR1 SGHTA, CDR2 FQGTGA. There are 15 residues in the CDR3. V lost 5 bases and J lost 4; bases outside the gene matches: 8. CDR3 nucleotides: TGTGCCAGCAGCCGAGCCGGGACAGGGATCACTGAAGCTTTCTTT. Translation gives CASSRAGTGITEAFF.

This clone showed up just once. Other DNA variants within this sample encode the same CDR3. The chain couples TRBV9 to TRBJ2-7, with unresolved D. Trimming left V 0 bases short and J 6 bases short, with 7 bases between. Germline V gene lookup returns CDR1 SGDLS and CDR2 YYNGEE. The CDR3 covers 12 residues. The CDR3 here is CASSVDLREQYF. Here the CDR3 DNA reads TGTGCCAGCAGCGTAGATCTCCGCGAGCAGTACTTC.

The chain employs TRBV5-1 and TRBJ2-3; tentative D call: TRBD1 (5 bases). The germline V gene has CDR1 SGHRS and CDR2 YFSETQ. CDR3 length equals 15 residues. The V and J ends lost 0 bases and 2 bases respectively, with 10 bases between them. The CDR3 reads CASSLVQGNTDTQYF. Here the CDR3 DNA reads TGCGCCAGCAGCTTGGTCCAGGGTAACACAGATACGCAGTATTTT.

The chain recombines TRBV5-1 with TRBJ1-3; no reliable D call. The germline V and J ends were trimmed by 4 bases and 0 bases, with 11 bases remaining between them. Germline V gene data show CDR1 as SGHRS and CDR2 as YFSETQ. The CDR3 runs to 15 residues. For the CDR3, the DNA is TGCGCCAGCAGCGGCACAGCTACCTCTGGAAACACCATATATTTT. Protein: CASSGTATSGNTIYF.

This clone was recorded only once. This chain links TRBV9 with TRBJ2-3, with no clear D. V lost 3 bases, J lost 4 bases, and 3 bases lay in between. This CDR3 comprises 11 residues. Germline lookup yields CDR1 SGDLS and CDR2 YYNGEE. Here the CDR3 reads CASSASDTQYF. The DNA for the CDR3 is TGTGCCAGCAGCGCTTCAGATACGCAGTATTTT.

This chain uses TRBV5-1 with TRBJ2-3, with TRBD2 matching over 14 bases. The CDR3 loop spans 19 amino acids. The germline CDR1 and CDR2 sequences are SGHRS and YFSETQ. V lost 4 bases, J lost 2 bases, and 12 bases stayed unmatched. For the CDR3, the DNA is TGCGCCAGCAGCGATCTCTCCGGGACTAGCGGGGGACACACAGATACGCAGTATTTT. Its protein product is CASSDLSGTSGGHTDTQYF.

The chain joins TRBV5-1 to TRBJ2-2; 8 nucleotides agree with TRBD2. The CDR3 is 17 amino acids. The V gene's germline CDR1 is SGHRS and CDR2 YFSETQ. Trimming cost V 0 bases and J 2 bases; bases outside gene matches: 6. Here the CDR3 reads CASSLEVGGANTGELFF. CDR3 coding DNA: TGCGCCAGCAGCTTGGAGGTCGGGGGGGCAAACACCGGGGAGCTGTTTTTT.

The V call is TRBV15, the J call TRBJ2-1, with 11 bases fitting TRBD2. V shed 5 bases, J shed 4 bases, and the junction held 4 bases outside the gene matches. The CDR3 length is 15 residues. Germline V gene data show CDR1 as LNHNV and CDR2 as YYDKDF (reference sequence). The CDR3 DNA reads TGTGCCACCAGCGTTAGCGGGGGGGTATACAATGAGCAGTTCTTC. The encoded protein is CATSVSGGVYNEQFF.

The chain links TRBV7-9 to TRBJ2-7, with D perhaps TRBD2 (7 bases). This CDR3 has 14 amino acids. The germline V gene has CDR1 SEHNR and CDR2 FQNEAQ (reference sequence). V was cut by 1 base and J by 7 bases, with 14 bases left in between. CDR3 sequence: CASSLVGGPEEQYF. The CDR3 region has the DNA TGTGCCAGCAGCTTAGTCGGGGGGCCGGAGGAGCAGTACTTC.

The CDR3: CASSSGLAGPYEQYF. CDR3 sequence (DNA): TGTGCCAGCAGCTCGGGACTAGCGGGACCCTACGAGCAGTACTTC. The V gene is TRBV7-3, the J gene TRBJ2-7, with 13 bases that match TRBD2. Losses at the gene ends were 4 bases for V and 2 bases for J; bases not matched to a gene: 2. CDR1 is SGHTA and CDR2 is FQGTGA in the germline V gene. The CDR3 spans 15 residues.

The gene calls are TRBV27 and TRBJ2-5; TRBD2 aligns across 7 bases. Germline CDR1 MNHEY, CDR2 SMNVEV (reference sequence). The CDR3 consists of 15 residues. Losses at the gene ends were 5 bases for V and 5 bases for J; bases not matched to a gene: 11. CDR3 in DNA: TGTGCCAGCAGTCCCGGGACTAAACGCTCGGAGACCCAGTACTTC. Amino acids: CASSPGTKRSETQYF.

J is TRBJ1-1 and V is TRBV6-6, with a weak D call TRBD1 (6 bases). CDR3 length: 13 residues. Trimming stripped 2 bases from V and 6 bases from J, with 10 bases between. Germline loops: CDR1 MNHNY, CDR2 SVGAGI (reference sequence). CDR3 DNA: TGTGCCAGCAGTTACGGACAGACCCCTGAAGCTTTCTTT. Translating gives CASSYGQTPEAFF.

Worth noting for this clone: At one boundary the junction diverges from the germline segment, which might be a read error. The CDR3 here is CASSYSRDTSGDTIYF. CDR3 nucleotide sequence: TGTGCCAGCAGTTACTCCCGGGACACCAGTGGAGACACCATATATTTT. The chain links TRBV6-5 to TRBJ1-3; D is perhaps TRBD1 (6 bases). The CDR3 is 16 residues long. Per the germline V gene, CDR1 is MNHEY and CDR2 is SVGAGI.

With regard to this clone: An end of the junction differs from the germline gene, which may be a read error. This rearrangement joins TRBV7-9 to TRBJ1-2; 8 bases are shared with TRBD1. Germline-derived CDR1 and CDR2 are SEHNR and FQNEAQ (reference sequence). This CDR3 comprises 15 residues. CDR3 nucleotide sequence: TGTTCCAGCAACCAGCAAGGGACAGGTTCTTATGGCTACACCTTC. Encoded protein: CSSNQQGTGSYGYTF.

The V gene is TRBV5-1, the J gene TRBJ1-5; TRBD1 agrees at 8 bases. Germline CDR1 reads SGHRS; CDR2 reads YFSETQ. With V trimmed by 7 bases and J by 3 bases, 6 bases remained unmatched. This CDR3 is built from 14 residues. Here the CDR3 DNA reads TGCGCCAGCCGACAGGGGTTAGACAATCAGCCCCAGCATTTT. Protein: CASRQGLDNQPQHF.

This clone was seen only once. The CDR3 here is CASSFPHSQETQYF. CDR3 nucleotides: TGTGCCAGCAGCTTCCCCCACAGTCAAGAGACCCAGTACTTC. This rearrangement joins TRBV5-5 to TRBJ2-5, with no clear D. The ends were cut back, 2 bases at V and 2 bases at J, with 10 bases in the middle. Looked up from germline, CDR1 is SGHKS and CDR2 is YYEKEE (reference sequence). This CDR3 contains 14 residues.

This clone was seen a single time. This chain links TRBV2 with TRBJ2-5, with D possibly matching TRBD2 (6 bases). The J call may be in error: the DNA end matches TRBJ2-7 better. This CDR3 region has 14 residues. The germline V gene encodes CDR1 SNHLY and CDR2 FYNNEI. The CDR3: CASRDGGGSYEQYF. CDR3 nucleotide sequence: TGTGCCAGCAGGGACGGCGGAGGGTCCTACGAGCAGTACTTC.

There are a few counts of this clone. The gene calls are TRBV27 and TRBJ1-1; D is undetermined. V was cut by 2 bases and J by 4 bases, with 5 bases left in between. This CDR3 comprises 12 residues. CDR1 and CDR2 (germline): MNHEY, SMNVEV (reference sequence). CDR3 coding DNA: TGTGCCAGCAGTTTAGCGGGCACTGAAGCTTTCTTT. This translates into CASSLAGTEAFF.

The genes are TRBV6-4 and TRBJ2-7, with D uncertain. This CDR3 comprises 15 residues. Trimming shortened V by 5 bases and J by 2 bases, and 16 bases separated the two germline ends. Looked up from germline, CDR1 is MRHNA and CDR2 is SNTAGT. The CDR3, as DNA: TGTGCCAGCAGTAAGCGACCCTCGCCAACCTACGAGCAGTACTTC. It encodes CASSKRPSPTYEQYF.

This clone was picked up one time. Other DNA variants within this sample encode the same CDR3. The CDR3 loop reads CASSLGAGNTEAFF. CDR3 DNA: TGCGCCAGCAGCTTGGGTGCCGGGAACACTGAAGCTTTCTTT. This chain links TRBV5-1 with TRBJ1-1; D remains ambiguous. V was trimmed by 0 bases and J by 1 base, leaving 7 bases between them. This CDR3 has 14 residues. Germline CDR1 reads SGHRS; CDR2 reads YFSETQ. Supplemented by reference TRBV5-1 and TRBJ1-1, the full variable domain reads KAGVTQTPRYLIKTRGQQVTLSCSPISGHRSVSWYQQTPGQGLQFLFEYFSETQRNKGNFPGRFSGRQFSNSRSEMNVSTLELGDSALYLCASSLGAGNTEAFFGQGTRLTVV.

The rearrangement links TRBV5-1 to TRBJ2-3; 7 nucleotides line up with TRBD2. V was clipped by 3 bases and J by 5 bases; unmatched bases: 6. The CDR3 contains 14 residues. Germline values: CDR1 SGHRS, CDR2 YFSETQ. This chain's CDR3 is CASSSGTIGDTQYF. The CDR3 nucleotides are TGCGCCAGCAGCTCCGGGACTATAGGAGATACGCAGTATTTT.

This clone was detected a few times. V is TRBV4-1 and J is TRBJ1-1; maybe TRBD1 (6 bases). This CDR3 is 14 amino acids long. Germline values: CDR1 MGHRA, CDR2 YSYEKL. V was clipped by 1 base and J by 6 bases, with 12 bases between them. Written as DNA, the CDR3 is TGCGCCAGCAGCCAAGGCACAGGGATCGCTGAAGCTTTCTTT. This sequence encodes CASSQGTGIAEAFF.

The CDR3 nucleotides are TGTGCCACCAGCAGAGATCTAGACAGCATATACGAGCAGTACTTC. Translated, it gives CATSRDLDSIYEQYF. V usage is TRBV15 and J usage is TRBJ2-7; a possible D gene is TRBD1 (5 bases). Germline loops: CDR1 LNHNV, CDR2 YYDKDF (reference sequence). V was cut by 0 bases and J by 4 bases, with 13 bases left in between. The CDR3 runs to 15 residues.

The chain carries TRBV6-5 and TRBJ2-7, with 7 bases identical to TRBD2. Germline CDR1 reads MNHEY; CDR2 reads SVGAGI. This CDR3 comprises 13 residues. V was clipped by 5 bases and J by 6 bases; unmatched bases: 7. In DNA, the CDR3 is TGTGCCAGCAGTCCGGCAGCGGGGCGCGAGCAGTACTTC. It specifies CASSPAAGREQYF.

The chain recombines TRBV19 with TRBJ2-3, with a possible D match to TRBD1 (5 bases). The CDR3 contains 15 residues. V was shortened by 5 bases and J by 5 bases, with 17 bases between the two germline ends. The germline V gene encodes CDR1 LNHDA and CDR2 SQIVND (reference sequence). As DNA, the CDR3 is TGTGCCAGTAGTCAGATACAGGATCAAGGAGATACGCAGTATTTT. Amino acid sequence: CASSQIQDQGDTQYF.

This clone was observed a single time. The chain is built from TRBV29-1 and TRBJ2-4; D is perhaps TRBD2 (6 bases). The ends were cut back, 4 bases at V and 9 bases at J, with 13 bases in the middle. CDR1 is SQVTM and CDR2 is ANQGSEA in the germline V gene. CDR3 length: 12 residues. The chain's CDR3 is CSVAVRGGIQYF. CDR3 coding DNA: TGCAGCGTTGCGGTGCGGGGTGGCATTCAGTACTTC.

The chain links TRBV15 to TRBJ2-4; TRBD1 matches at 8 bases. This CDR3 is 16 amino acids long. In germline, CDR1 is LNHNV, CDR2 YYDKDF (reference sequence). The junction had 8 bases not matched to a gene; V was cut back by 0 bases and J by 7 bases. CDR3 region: CATSRDFQGAWNIQYF. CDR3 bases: TGTGCCACCAGCAGAGATTTTCAGGGGGCTTGGAACATTCAGTACTTC.

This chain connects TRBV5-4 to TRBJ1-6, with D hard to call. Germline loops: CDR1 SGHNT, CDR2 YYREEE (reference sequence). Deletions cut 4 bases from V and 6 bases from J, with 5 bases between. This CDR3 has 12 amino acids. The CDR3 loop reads CASSQINSPLHF. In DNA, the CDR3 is TGTGCCAGCAGCCAAATTAATTCACCCCTCCACTTT. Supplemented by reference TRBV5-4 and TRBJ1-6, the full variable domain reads ETGVTQSPTHLIKTRGQQVTLRCSSQSGHNTVSWYQQALGQGPQFIFQYYREEENGRGNFPPRFSGLQFPNYSSELNVNALELDDSALYLCASSQINSPLHFGNGTRLTVT.